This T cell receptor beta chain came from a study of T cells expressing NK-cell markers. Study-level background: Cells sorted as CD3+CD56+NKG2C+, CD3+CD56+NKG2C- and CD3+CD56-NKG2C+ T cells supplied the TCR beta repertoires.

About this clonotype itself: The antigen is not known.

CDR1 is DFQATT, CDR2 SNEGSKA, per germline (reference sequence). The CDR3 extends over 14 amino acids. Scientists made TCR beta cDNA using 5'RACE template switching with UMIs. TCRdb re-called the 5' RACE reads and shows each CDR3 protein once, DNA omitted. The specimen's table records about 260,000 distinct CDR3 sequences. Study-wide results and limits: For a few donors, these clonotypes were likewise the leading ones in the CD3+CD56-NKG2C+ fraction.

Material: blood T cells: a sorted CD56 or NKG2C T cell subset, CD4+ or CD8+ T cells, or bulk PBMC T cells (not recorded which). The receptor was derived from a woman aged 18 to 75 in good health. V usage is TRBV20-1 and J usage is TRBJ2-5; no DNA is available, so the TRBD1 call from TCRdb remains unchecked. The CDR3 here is CSAAGQGAMETQYF.